Listed here are 11 T cell receptor beta chains from one sample, sequenced in a study of T cells in Graves' hyperthyroidism and ophthalmopathy. What was amplified from RNA transcripts were TCR beta CDR3 regions. Carried out on the TCR CDR3, a first-round RT-PCR used the HTBI primer set. A single record per CDR3 protein comes from TCRdb applying MiXCR to the multiplex PCR reads. Seen here are 300,000 to 400,000 distinct CDR3 sequences, around 13% observed once, and the top ten hold approximately 10%. The sequenced sample consisted of blood. Receptor source: a woman aged 60-70 years with Graves' hyperthyroidism.

This clonotype was recorded many times. V gene TRBV7-9 combines with J gene TRBJ2-1, with TRBD2 matching over 14 bases. With V trimmed by 5 bases and J by 6 bases, 6 bases remained unmatched. The CDR3 contains 16 residues. From germline, CDR1 is SEHNR and CDR2 FQNEAQ (reference sequence). The CDR3 reads CASSLTTSGRANEQFF. CDR3 bases: TGTGCCAGCAGCCTGACGACTAGCGGGAGGGCCAATGAGCAGTTCTTC.

The sample holds many counts of this clonotype. V and J are TRBV12-3 or TRBV12-4 and TRBJ2-7; D possibly matches TRBD1 or TRBD2 (5 bases each). Trimming took off 6 bases at V and 1 base at J, with 13 bases between the two ends. This CDR3 has 14 amino acids. Here the CDR3 DNA reads TGTGCCAGCAGCCCGGCTGGGGGATCCTACGAGCAGTACTTC. Translating it yields CASSPAGGSYEQYF.

Comment on this clonotype: A read error may be the cause here, since a much bigger clone is one base away. The chain joins TRBV12-3 or TRBV12-4 to TRBJ1-4; D perhaps matches TRBD1 (5 bases). CDR3 length: 14 amino acids. CDR3 sequence: CASGLIGAGEKLFF. CDR3 coding DNA: TGTGCCAGCGGTTTGATAGGGGCTGGTGAAAAACTGTTTTTT.

This clonotype was recorded at least ten times. The chain couples TRBV28 to TRBJ2-6, with 7 bases identical to TRBD1. This CDR3 has 16 residues. Germline CDR1 MDHEN, CDR2 SYDVKM. Trimming removed 5 bases from V and 3 bases from J; junction bases left unmatched: 7. CDR3 amino acids: CASSGRYRGGANVLTF. The CDR3 nucleotides are TGTGCCAGCAGTGGCCGATACAGGGGTGGGGCCAACGTCCTGACTTTC. The whole variable domain, filled in from reference TRBV28 and TRBJ2-6, reads DVKVTQSSRYLVKRTGEKVFLECVQDMDHENMFWYRQDPGLGLRLIYFSYDVKMKEKGDIPEGYSVSREKKERFSLILESASTNQTSMYLCASSGRYRGGANVLTFGAGSRLTVL.

This clonotype was observed many times. This chain joins TRBV12-5 and TRBJ2-3, with TRBD1 matching over 8 bases. Germline V CDR1 and CDR2: LGHNT, FRNRAP. After removal of 6 bases from V and 8 bases from J, the junction contained 10 bases not matched to a gene. The CDR3 contains 14 residues. The DNA for the CDR3 is TGTGCTAGTGGACAGGGGGGACGGTCAGCTACGCAGTATTTT. It yields the protein CASGQGGRSATQYF.

This rearrangement joins TRBV4-1 to TRBJ2-5; TRBD2 matches at 8 bases. J was trimmed by 1 base and V by 1 base; bases with no gene match: 5. The germline gives CDR1 MGHRA, CDR2 YSYEKL. There are 16 residues in the CDR3. The CDR3 sequence is CASSQVLAGPQETQYF. The DNA for the CDR3 is TGCGCCAGCAGCCAAGTGCTAGCGGGCCCCCAAGAGACCCAGTACTTC.

The table lists this clonotype with many counts. At one end, the junction sequence differs from germline, possibly due to a read error. The rearrangement links TRBV20-1 to TRBJ1-2; D ambiguous. Germline CDR1 and CDR2: DFQATT and SNEGSKA (reference sequence). The CDR3 sequence is 12 residues long. In nucleotides, the CDR3 is TGCGGTGCTCTTTCCCTTGGGTATGGCTACACCTTC. Its translation: CGALSLGYGYTF.

This clonotype was recorded many times. The chain uses TRBV11-1 and TRBJ2-7, with TRBD1 as a possible D gene (6 bases). The V end lost 5 bases, the J end lost 5 bases, and 19 bases lay between the germline ends. The CDR3 is 15 residues long. Germline V gives CDR1 SGHAT, CDR2 FQDESV (reference sequence). The CDR3 sequence: CASSPLGTTRNEQYF. CDR3 nucleotide sequence: TGTGCCAGCAGCCCACTCGGGACAACGAGGAACGAGCAGTACTTC. Full variable domain (missing parts from reference TRBV11-1 and TRBJ2-7): EAEVAQSPRYKITEKSQAVAFWCDPISGHATLYWYRQILGQGPELLVQFQDESVVDDSQLPKDRFSAERLKGVDSTLKIQPAELGDSAMYLCASSPLGTTRNEQYFGPGTRLTVT.

The chain couples TRBV7-3 to TRBJ1-6; D remains unclear. CDR1 and CDR2 from the germline V gene are SGHTA and FQGTGA. Trimming took 1 base from V and 10 from J, leaving 8 bases between them. The CDR3 loop spans 13 amino acids. The CDR3 bases are TGTGCCAGCAGCTTAAGTTCGCAATCACCCCTCCACTTT. Protein product: CASSLSSQSPLHF. The full variable domain, with the rest looked up from reference TRBV7-3 and TRBJ1-6, is GAGVSQTPSNKVTEKGKYVELRCDPISGHTALYWYRQSLGQGPEFLIYFQGTGAADDSGLPNDRFFAVRPEGSVSTLKIQRTERGDSAVYLCASSLSSQSPLHFGNGTRLTVT.

This clonotype was detected ten times or more. V and J are TRBV28 and TRBJ2-1; 8 bases agree with TRBD1. The germline gives CDR1 MDHEN, CDR2 SYDVKM. This CDR3 is 14 amino acids long. With V trimmed by 4 bases and J by 9 bases, 8 bases remained unmatched. The CDR3 DNA reads TGTGCCAGCAGTTCTCCCTCAGGGGGCAGTGAGCAGTTCTTC. Amino acid sequence: CASSSPSGGSEQFF.

This clonotype showed up many times. The V and J genes are TRBV3-1 and TRBJ2-7, with TRBD1 matching over 10 bases. From germline, CDR1 is LGHDT and CDR2 YNNKEL (reference sequence). This CDR3 has 17 residues. V lost 0 bases and J lost 3; bases outside the gene matches: 8. The CDR3 DNA is TGTGCCAGCAGCCAAGATCTTGGGACAGGGGTCGGCTACGAGCAGTACTTC. This encodes CASSQDLGTGVGYEQYF.